These 9 T cell receptor beta chains originate from one sample sequenced in a study of T cell responses to AZD1222 COVID-19 vaccine. Measured with immunoSEQ multiplex PCR; TCRdb has only the in-frame clones, and not every one. The repertoire holds about 100,000 clones, about nine tenths seen once, with 1% to 1.5% in the top ten. The sequencing used peripheral blood, collected on day 0 of AZD1222 vaccination. The receptors were gathered from an adult in good health.

On this clone: Other DNA sequences in the same sample also yield this CDR3. V is TRBV10-2 and J is TRBJ1-5, with D possibly being TRBD1 (6 bases). The CDR3 spans 12 residues. V was pared by 2 bases and J by 7 bases, with 6 bases between. The V gene's germline CDR1 is WSHSY and CDR2 SAAADI. CDR3 amino acids: CASSEGGQPQHF. The CDR3 DNA is TGCGCCAGCAGTGAGGGGGGCCAGCCCCAGCATTTT.

CDR3 in DNA: TGTGCCAGCTGTCGGGGATTCTCACCCCTCCACTTT. Translating gives CASCRGFSPLHF. This chain joins TRBV7-9 and TRBJ1-6; D ambiguous. CDR1 SEHNR and CDR2 FQNEAQ come from the germline V gene (reference sequence). Between the trimmed V and J ends, which lost 8 bases and 10 bases, there was a span of 12 bases. CDR3 size: 12 residues. Full variable domain (remainder filled in from reference TRBV7-9 and TRBJ1-6): DTGVSQNPRHKITKRGQNVTFRCDPISEHNRLYWYRQTLGQGPEFLTYFQNEAQLEKSRLLSDRFSAERPKGSFSTLEIQRTEQGDSAMYLCASCRGFSPLHFGNGTRLTVT.

The V and J genes are TRBV6-5 and TRBJ1-1; 8 nucleotides line up with TRBD1. The CDR3 extends over 15 amino acids. The germline gives CDR1 MNHEY, CDR2 SVGAGI. V was clipped by 5 bases and J by 0 bases; unmatched bases: 5. The DNA of the CDR3 is TGTGCCAGCAGTCGAGAGGGACAGGTGAACACTGAAGCTTTCTTT. It specifies CASSREGQVNTEAFF.

As regards this clone: A junction boundary mismatches the germline segment, possibly from a read error. The chain's CDR3 is CLTSSSIAF. In DNA form, the CDR3 reads TGCCTCACATCCTCCTCTATAGCCTTC. V gene TRBV23-1 combines with J gene TRBJ1-2; D is unresolved. TRBV23-1 has ORF status, its function being uncertain. The length of the CDR3 is 9 residues.

The V call is TRBV4-1, the J call TRBJ1-4; 7 bases line up with TRBD1. The V gene end was trimmed by 2 bases and the J gene end by 6 bases; junction bases not matched to a gene: 9. The CDR3 is 16 residues long. CDR1 MGHRA and CDR2 YSYEKL come from the germline V gene. CDR3 amino acids: CASSQIDRAPYEKLFF. The CDR3 DNA is TGCGCCAGCAGCCAAATTGACAGGGCCCCCTATGAAAAACTGTTTTTT.

The V call is TRBV5-1, the J call TRBJ1-1, with 8 bases fitting TRBD1. The J segment lost 4 bases and the V segment lost 4 bases, leaving 18 bases of the junction unmatched. Germline V lookup: CDR1 SGHRS, CDR2 YFSETQ. This CDR3 comprises 18 residues. This CDR3 reads CASSQYLFQGAASTEAFF. For the CDR3, the DNA is TGCGCCAGCAGCCAATACTTGTTCCAGGGGGCAGCGAGCACTGAAGCTTTCTTT.

The chain is built from TRBV14 and TRBJ1-6, with a possible D match to TRBD1 (5 bases). The CDR3 extends over 13 amino acids. CDR1 and CDR2 from the germline V gene are SGHDN and FVKESK. Trimming stripped 0 bases from V and 9 bases from J, with 6 bases between. CDR3 amino acids: CASSQEQGSPLHF. The CDR3 nucleotides read TGTGCCAGCAGCCAAGAGCAGGGTTCACCCCTCCACTTT.

CDR3 sequence reads: CASSLGRPEQYF. The CDR3, as DNA: TGTGCCAGCAGTTTGGGCAGACCCGAGCAGTACTTC. The genes are TRBV12-3 or TRBV12-4 and TRBJ2-7; D gene ambiguous. There are 12 residues in the CDR3. Between the trimmed V and J ends, which lost 3 bases and 6 bases, there was a span of 9 bases.

V gene TRBV3-1 (or the pseudogene TRBV3-2) combines with J gene TRBJ1-2; no firm D call. Germline V lookup: CDR1 LGHDT, CDR2 YNNKEL (reference sequence). This CDR3 region has 13 residues. V was trimmed by 1 base and J by 1 base, leaving 4 bases between them. CDR3 in DNA: TGTGCCAGCAGCCAAGCGGTTAACTATGGCTACACCTTC. Amino acids: CASSQAVNYGYTF.